Following are 5 T cell receptor beta chains from one sample sequenced in a study of cytomegalovirus exposure and HLA in healthy donors. Here immunoSEQ multiplex PCR was the method, and the copy in TCRdb shows in-frame clones only, minus some. The data contain about 110,000 clones, 90% to 97% of them singletons. The specimen was PBMCs. These receptors were collected from a woman aged 18-29 years in good health and CMV-seronegative.

The gene calls are TRBV7-9 and TRBJ1-2; D gene uncertain. V was clipped by 1 base and J by 6 bases, with 15 bases between them. Per germline, CDR1 SEHNR and CDR2 FQNEAQ (reference sequence). This CDR3 is built from 15 residues. As DNA, the CDR3 is TGTGCCAGCAGCTTAGAGTTTTGGGCAGTCGATGGCTACACCTTC. Translating it yields CASSLEFWAVDGYTF.

The rearrangement uses TRBV7-9 and TRBJ1-1; D is perhaps TRBD1 (5 bases). V lost 1 base to trimming and J lost 0 bases, with 12 bases between them. The CDR3 consists of 16 residues. CDR1 is SEHNR, CDR2 FQNEAQ, per germline (reference sequence). CDR3 nucleotides: TGTGCCAGCAGCTTAGTAGGGGTAGGTTTGAACACTGAAGCTTTCTTT. This codes for CASSLVGVGLNTEAFF.

The V gene is TRBV29-1, the J gene TRBJ1-1; 8 bases align to TRBD1. Germline V gene lookup returns CDR1 SQVTM and CDR2 ANQGSEA. Trimming removed 3 bases from V and 1 base from J; junction bases left unmatched: 4. This CDR3 is built from 14 residues. CDR3 in amino acids: CSVDRGRSNTEAFF. The CDR3 nucleotides read TGCAGCGTTGACAGGGGGCGTTCGAACACTGAAGCTTTCTTT.

This chain connects TRBV25-1 to TRBJ1-6, with 7 bases fitting TRBD1. Per germline, CDR1 MGHDK and CDR2 SYGVNS. This CDR3 has 14 amino acids. The V and J ends lost 5 bases and 6 bases, in that order; junction bases with no gene match: 4. The CDR3 bases are TGTGCCAGCAGTTTTGACAGGGCTAATTCACCCCTCCACTTT. It is translated as CASSFDRANSPLHF.

Written as DNA, the CDR3 is TGTGCCAGCAGTCGGGGAGGAACTGAAGCTTTCTTT. The encoded protein is CASSRGGTEAFF. This chain uses TRBV28 with TRBJ1-1; D remains ambiguous. CDR1 is MDHEN and CDR2 is SYDVKM in the germline V gene. The germline V and J ends were trimmed by 5 bases and 5 bases, with 9 bases remaining between them. This CDR3 contains 12 residues. Based on the CDR3 plus reference TRBV28 and TRBJ1-1, the full variable domain is DVKVTQSSRYLVKRTGEKVFLECVQDMDHENMFWYRQDPGLGLRLIYFSYDVKMKEKGDIPEGYSVSREKKERFSLILESASTNQTSMYLCASSRGGTEAFFGQGTRLTVV.